This is a list of T cell receptor beta chains from one sample in a study of CD8 T cells in ankylosing spondylitis. In TCRdb, the 5' RACE reads were re-called with MiXCR into one record per CDR3 protein. The sample has 450,000 or so distinct CDR3 sequences, roughly a quarter seen once. What was sequenced was blood, either unsorted or a sorted T cell fraction (not recorded which). These receptors originate from a male donor with ankylosing spondylitis. CDR3s include the opening cysteine and the closing phenylalanine or tryptophan. A D gene is named only where the DNA matches it firmly. Clone size is given for some rows only: seen once, a few or many times, or a class if the clone is expanded.

V	size	J	D	DNA	CDR3
TRBV5-1	few	TRBJ1-1	-	TGCGCCAGCAGCCTATTAGGAGAAGGGAACACTGAAGCTTTCTTT	CASSLLGEGNTEAFF
TRBV5-1	-	TRBJ1-1	-	TGCGCCAGCATGGGAGGAAACACTGAAGCTTTCTTT	CASMGGNTEAFF
TRBV20-1	few	TRBJ1-5	-	TGCAGTGCTAGAAGTATGGGGGCTCATGAAAATCAGCCCCAGCATTTT	CSARSMGAHENQPQHF
TRBV20-1	few	TRBJ2-7	-	TGCAGTGCCCAGGGACCGTCCAACGAGCAGTACTTC	CSAQGPSNEQYF
TRBV30	-	TRBJ1-5	-	TGTGCCTGGAGTGGTAGTAGCAATCAGCCCCAGCATTTT	CAWSGSSNQPQHF
TRBV24-1	-	TRBJ2-1	TRBD1	TGTGCCACCAGTGATTTCCAGGACAGGGGTCGGCGGGAGCAGTTCTTC	CATSDFQDRGRREQFF
TRBV7-2	-	TRBJ1-2	-	TGTGCCAGCAGCTTAGTTGGTACGGCGGACTATGGCTACACCTTC	CASSLVGTADYGYTF
TRBV20-1	-	TRBJ2-7	TRBD1	TGCAGTGCCGTCACAGGGGCCTACGAGCAGTACTTC	CSAVTGAYEQYF
TRBV6-5	-	TRBJ1-4	TRBD1	TGTGCCAGCCGATACGGGACAGAGAATGAAAAACTGTTTTTT	CASRYGTENEKLFF
TRBV5-5	-	TRBJ1-6	-	TGTGCCAGCAGCTTGCGTGGGCATAATTCACCCCTCCACTTT	CASSLRGHNSPLHF
TRBV12-3/TRBV12-4	many	TRBJ1-1	-	TGTGCCAGCAGCCGCGATTGGGGGAACACTGAAGCTTTCTTT	CASSRDWGNTEAFF
TRBV3-1	-	TRBJ1-2	TRBD1	TGTGCCAGCAGCCAAGGTTGGGACAGATACTTCTACACCTTC	CASSQGWDRYFYTF
TRBV5-1	-	TRBJ2-5	-	TGCGCCAGCAGCCCCCGTTTTGAGACCCAGTACTTC	CASSPRFETQYF
TRBV29-1	few	TRBJ1-2	TRBD1	TGCAGCGTGTGGTCCCTAGGACAGGGTCTGCCCTATGGCTACACCTTC	CSVWSLGQGLPYGYTF
TRBV7-9	few	TRBJ2-5	TRBD2	TGTGCCAGCAGCCATCGGACTAGCGGGAGTAGGCAAGAGACCCAGTACTTC	CASSHRTSGSRQETQYF
TRBV2	few	TRBJ2-5	-	TGTGCCAGCTGCCCGGGAGTCGAAGAGACCCAGTACTTC	CASCPGVEETQYF
TRBV24-1	few	TRBJ2-3	-	TGTGCCACCAGTGTTGGCGGTAGCACAGATACGCAGTATTTT	CATSVGGSTDTQYF
TRBV24-1	few	TRBJ2-1	-	TGTGCCACCAGTGATCAAGGGGGGCGCGGGCCGGAGCAGTTCTTC	CATSDQGGRGPEQFF
TRBV18	many	TRBJ2-7	-	TGTGCCAGCTCCCTTGGGTGGGACGAGCAGTACTTC	CASSLGWDEQYF
TRBV27	-	TRBJ1-1	TRBD1	TGTGCCAGCAGCCCTCAGACAGGGATCATCACTGAAGCTTTCTTT	CASSPQTGIITEAFF
TRBV3-1	few	TRBJ2-1	TRBD1	TGTGCCAGCAGCCCATTTGGGACAGGGGTCACCAATGTACCTAATTTGCAGTTCTTC	CASSPFGTGVTNVPNLQFF
TRBV5-1	-	TRBJ2-5	TRBD1	TGCGCCAGCAGTACGGGACAGGGTTCCCAAGAGACCCAGTACTTC	CASSTGQGSQETQYF
TRBV18	few	TRBJ1-2	TRBD1	TGTGCCAGCTCACCCGGACAGGGCGGCTACACCTTC	CASSPGQGGYTF
TRBV11-2	few	TRBJ2-3	-	TGTGCCAGCAGTCGAGCTGATTACAGGTTCTCTAGCACAGATACGCAGTATTTT	CASSRADYRFSSTDTQYF
TRBV11-2	-	TRBJ1-1	-	TGTGCCAGCAGCTTAGCCCCGACCGAGACTGAAGCTTTCTTT	CASSLAPTETEAFF
TRBV5-6	-	TRBJ1-1	-	TGTGCCAGCAGCTTGGACCCCCACGGCCTGAACACTGAAGCTTTCTTT	CASSLDPHGLNTEAFF
TRBV10-3	-	TRBJ2-1	-	TGTGCCATCAGTGAGTCGTACAAATACAATGAGCAGTTCTTC	CAISESYKYNEQFF
TRBV15	-	TRBJ1-5	-	TGTGCCACCAGCAGAGAGTGGGATCAGCCCCAGCATTTT	CATSREWDQPQHF
TRBV5-1	-	TRBJ2-3	TRBD2	TGCGCCAGCACCGGGACTAGCGGGACCACAGATACGCAGTATTTT	CASTGTSGTTDTQYF
TRBV5-1	few	TRBJ1-1	-	TGCGCCAGCAGCCCGGTACAGCCCTTAGTTGAAGCTTTCTTT	CASSPVQPLVEAFF
TRBV5-6	-	TRBJ2-3	-	TGTGCCAGCAGCTCCCGGGGGTCGGGGACCGATACGCAGTATTTT	CASSSRGSGTDTQYF
TRBV5-1	-	TRBJ2-5	-	TGCGCCAGCAGCGTTACAGGGAGCGAAGAGACCCAGTACTTC	CASSVTGSEETQYF
TRBV19	-	TRBJ2-1	-	TGTGCCAGTAGTACCCGGGACCAGAGGGGTGAGCAGTTCTTC	CASSTRDQRGEQFF
TRBV6-1	-	TRBJ1-1	TRBD1	TGTGCCAGCAGTGACCCGGACAGGGCGACTGCTTTCTTT	CASSDPDRATAFF
TRBV3-1	-	TRBJ2-6	TRBD1	TGTGCCAGCAGCCACCGGACAGGGTTATGGTCTGGGGCCAACGTCCTGACTTTC	CASSHRTGLWSGANVLTF
TRBV20-1	-	TRBJ2-7	TRBD2	TGCAGTGCTAGACACTTCTGGACTAGCGGGACCTACGAGCAGTACTTC	CSARHFWTSGTYEQYF
TRBV4-2	few	TRBJ1-4	-	TGTGCCAGCAGCTCACTGGAGACCTTAGGGGAAAAACTGTTTTTT	CASSSLETLGEKLFF